The 9 T cell receptor beta chains presented below share a single source sample, sequenced in a study of T cell responses to AZD1222 COVID-19 vaccine. Assay used: immunoSEQ multiplex PCR; TCRdb lists only in-frame clones, some missing. The table has 89,000 or so clones, about 87% seen once; the top ten hold roughly 15%. The sample in question was peripheral blood, obtained on day 0 of AZD1222 vaccination. Source of these receptors: an adult in good health.

This chain links TRBV6-2 or TRBV6-3 with TRBJ2-5, with D possibly matching TRBD1 (5 bases). Germline CDR1 MNHEY, CDR2 SVGEGT. The CDR3 contains 15 residues. V was trimmed by 5 bases and J by 1 base, leaving 14 bases between them. This CDR3 is CASSRIRGSQETQYF. In DNA form, the CDR3 reads TGTGCCAGCAGTCGCATTAGGGGCAGCCAAGAGACCCAGTACTTC.

This chain uses TRBV5-6 with TRBJ2-5; 11 bases agree with TRBD2. There are 14 residues in the CDR3. Looked up from germline, CDR1 is SGHDT and CDR2 is YYEEEE. Trimming at V came to 4 bases and at J to 5 bases, leaving 4 bases not matched to a gene. CDR3 protein: CASSNSGRGETQYF. CDR3 nucleotide sequence: TGTGCCAGCAGCAATAGCGGGAGGGGGGAGACCCAGTACTTC. Based on the CDR3 plus reference TRBV5-6 and TRBJ2-5, the full variable domain is DAGVTQSPTHLIKTRGQQVTLRCSPKSGHDTVSWYQQALGQGPQFIFQYYEEEERQRGNFPDRFSGHQFPNYSSELNVNALLLGDSALYLCASSNSGRGETQYFGPGTRLLVL.

Regarding this clone: Other DNA sequences of this sample code for an identical CDR3. This chain connects TRBV7-9 to TRBJ1-1; 7 bases map to TRBD1. This CDR3 contains 15 residues. Unmatched junction bases numbered 7, after V lost 6 bases and J lost 0 bases. CDR1 and CDR2 from the germline V gene are SEHNR and FQNEAQ (reference sequence). This CDR3 reads CASSKQGTMNTEAFF. The CDR3 DNA reads TGTGCCAGCAGTAAACAGGGGACGATGAACACTGAAGCTTTCTTT. Full variable domain (rest looked up from reference TRBV7-9 and TRBJ1-1): DTGVSQNPRHKITKRGQNVTFRCDPISEHNRLYWYRQTLGQGPEFLTYFQNEAQLEKSRLLSDRFSAERPKGSFSTLEIQRTEQGDSAMYLCASSKQGTMNTEAFFGQGTRLTVV.

The rearrangement uses TRBV19 and TRBJ2-6; D is undetermined. The germline V gene encodes CDR1 LNHDA and CDR2 SQIVND (reference sequence). CDR3 size: 16 residues. The germline V and J ends were trimmed by 7 bases and 2 bases, with 15 bases remaining between them. CDR3 in amino acids: CASTSRWGAGANVLTF. The CDR3, as DNA: TGTGCCAGTACCTCCAGGTGGGGTGCTGGGGCCAACGTCCTGACTTTC.

The chain couples TRBV10-3 to TRBJ2-2; TRBD1 or TRBD2 may be the D gene (6 bases each). Germline values: CDR1 ENHRY, CDR2 SYGVKD. This CDR3 spans 14 amino acids. The V gene lost 6 bases and the J gene lost 1 base, with 9 bases spanning the gap. This chain's CDR3 is CAIRGGQNTGELFF. The CDR3 DNA reads as TGTGCCATCAGAGGGGGGCAGAACACCGGGGAGCTGTTTTTT.

This chain joins TRBV5-1 and TRBJ2-7; TRBD1 aligns across 7 bases. The CDR3 loop spans 16 amino acids. From germline, CDR1 is SGHRS and CDR2 YFSETQ. J gave up 0 bases and V 3 bases, and 9 bases lay outside the gene matches. Here the CDR3 DNA reads TGCGCCAGCAGCTCGGGACAGCGGAGGAGCTCCTACGAGCAGTACTTC. This translates into CASSSGQRRSSYEQYF.

This chain connects TRBV19 to TRBJ2-2; 14 bases are shared with TRBD2. V trimming: 1 base; J trimming: 4 bases; junction bases outside the gene matches: 2. Germline V CDR1 and CDR2: LNHDA, SQIVND (reference sequence). The CDR3 is 17 residues long. The DNA of the CDR3 is TGTGCCAGTAGTATAGGGGGGACTAGCGGGAGCACCGGGGAGCTGTTTTTT. This codes for CASSIGGTSGSTGELFF.

V is TRBV5-4 and J is TRBJ2-1; TRBD2 agrees at 9 bases. CDR1 is SGHNT and CDR2 is YYREEE in the germline V gene (reference sequence). The CDR3 extends over 15 amino acids. V lost 5 bases to trimming and J lost 6 bases; unmatched junction nucleotides: 9. The CDR3 sequence: CASRLPGLAINEQFF. CDR3 sequence (DNA): TGTGCCAGCAGATTACCGGGACTAGCTATCAATGAGCAGTTCTTC.

V and J are TRBV11-1 and TRBJ2-5; D perhaps matches TRBD2 (6 bases). CDR3 size: 11 residues. Germline V lookup: CDR1 SGHAT, CDR2 FQDESV (reference sequence). Between the trimmed V and J ends, which lost 3 bases and 7 bases, there was a span of 6 bases. CDR3: CASSLGGTQYF. CDR3 bases: TGTGCCAGCAGCTTGGGGGGGACCCAGTACTTC. The full variable domain, its missing parts supplied by reference TRBV11-1 and TRBJ2-5, is EAEVAQSPRYKITEKSQAVAFWCDPISGHATLYWYRQILGQGPELLVQFQDESVVDDSQLPKDRFSAERLKGVDSTLKIQPAELGDSAMYLCASSLGGTQYFGPGTRLLVL.